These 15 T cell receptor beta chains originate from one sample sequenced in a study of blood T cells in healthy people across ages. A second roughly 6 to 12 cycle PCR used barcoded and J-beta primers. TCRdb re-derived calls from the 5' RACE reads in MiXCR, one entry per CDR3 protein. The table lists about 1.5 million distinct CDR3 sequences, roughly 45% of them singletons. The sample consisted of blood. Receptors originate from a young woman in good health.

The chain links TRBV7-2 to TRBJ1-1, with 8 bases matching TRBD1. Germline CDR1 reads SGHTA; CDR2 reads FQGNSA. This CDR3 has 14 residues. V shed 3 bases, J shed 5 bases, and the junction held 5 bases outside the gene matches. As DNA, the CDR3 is TGTGCCAGCAGCTTTACCAGGGGGCGAACTGAAGCTTTCTTT. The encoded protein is CASSFTRGRTEAFF. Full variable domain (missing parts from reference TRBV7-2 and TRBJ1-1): GAGVSQSPSNKVTEKGKDVELRCDPISGHTALYWYRQSLGQGLEFLIYFQGNSAPDKSGLPSDRFSAERTGGSVSTLTIQRTQQEDSAVYLCASSFTRGRTEAFFGQGTRLTVV.

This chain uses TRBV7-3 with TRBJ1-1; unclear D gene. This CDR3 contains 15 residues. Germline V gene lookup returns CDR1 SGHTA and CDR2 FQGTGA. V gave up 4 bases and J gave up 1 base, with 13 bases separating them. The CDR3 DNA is TGTGCCAGCAGCTCCCTGTCGGTCGAGAACACTGAAGCTTTCTTT. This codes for CASSSLSVENTEAFF.

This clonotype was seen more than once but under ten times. The CDR3 is CASSYRLNNEQFF. The CDR3 DNA reads TGTGCCAGCAGCTATAGACTCAATAATGAGCAGTTCTTC. The rearrangement links TRBV7-6 to TRBJ2-1; no definite D call. CDR1 SGHVS and CDR2 FNYEAQ come from the germline V gene. CDR3 length: 13 amino acids. The ends were cut back, 4 bases at V and 7 bases at J, with 11 bases in the middle. Supplemented by reference TRBV7-6 and TRBJ2-1, the full variable domain reads GAGVSQSPRYKVTKRGQDVALRCDPISGHVSLYWYRQALGQGPEFLTYFNYEAQQDKSGLPNDRFSAERPEGSISTLTIQRTEQRDSAMYRCASSYRLNNEQFFGPGTRLTVL.

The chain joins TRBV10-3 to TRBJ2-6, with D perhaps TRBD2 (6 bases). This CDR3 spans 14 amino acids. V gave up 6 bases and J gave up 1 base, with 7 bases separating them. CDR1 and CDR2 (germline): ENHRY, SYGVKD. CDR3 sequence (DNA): TGTGCCATCAGGGAGGGATCTGGGGCCAACGTCCTGACTTTC. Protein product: CAIREGSGANVLTF.

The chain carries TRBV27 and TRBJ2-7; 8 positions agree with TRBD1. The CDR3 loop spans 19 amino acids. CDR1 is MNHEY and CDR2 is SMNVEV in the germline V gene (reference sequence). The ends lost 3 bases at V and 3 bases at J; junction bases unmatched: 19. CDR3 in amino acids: CASSLSAGQGANGVYEQYF. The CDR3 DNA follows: TGTGCCAGCAGTTTGAGTGCGGGTCAGGGGGCGAATGGTGTCTACGAGCAGTACTTC.

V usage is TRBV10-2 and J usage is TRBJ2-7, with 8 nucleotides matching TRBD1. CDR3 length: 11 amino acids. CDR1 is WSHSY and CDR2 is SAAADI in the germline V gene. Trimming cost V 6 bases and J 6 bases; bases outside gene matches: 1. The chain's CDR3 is CASRDRAEQYF. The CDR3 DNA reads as TGCGCCAGCAGGGACAGGGCCGAGCAGTACTTC.

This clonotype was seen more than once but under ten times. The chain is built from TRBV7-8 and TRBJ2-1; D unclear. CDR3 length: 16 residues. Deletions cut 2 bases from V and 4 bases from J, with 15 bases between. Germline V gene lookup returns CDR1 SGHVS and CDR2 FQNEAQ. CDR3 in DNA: TGTGCCAGCAGCTTACAAGCTAGACCCCCATACAATGAGCAGTTCTTC. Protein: CASSLQARPPYNEQFF.

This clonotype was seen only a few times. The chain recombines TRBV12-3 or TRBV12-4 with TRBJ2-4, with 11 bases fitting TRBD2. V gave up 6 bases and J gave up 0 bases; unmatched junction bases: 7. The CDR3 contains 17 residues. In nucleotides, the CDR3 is TGTGCCAGCAGCCGCACCCTAGCGGGGGGAGCCAAAAACATTCAGTACTTC. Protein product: CASSRTLAGGAKNIQYF.

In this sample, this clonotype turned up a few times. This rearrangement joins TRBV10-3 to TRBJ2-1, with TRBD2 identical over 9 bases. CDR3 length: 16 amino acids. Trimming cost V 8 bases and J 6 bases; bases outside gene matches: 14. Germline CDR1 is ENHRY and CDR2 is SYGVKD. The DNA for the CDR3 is TGTGCCATCTCACCGGCTTCGCTAGCGGGATTCAATGAGCAGTTCTTC. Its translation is CAISPASLAGFNEQFF.

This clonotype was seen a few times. Here the CDR3 reads CASARGANTEAFF. DNA of the CDR3: TGTGCCAGCGCCAGGGGGGCGAACACTGAAGCTTTCTTT. The rearrangement links TRBV9 to TRBJ1-1; 7 bases map to TRBD1. CDR1 and CDR2 from the germline V gene are SGDLS and YYNGEE. The CDR3 sequence is 13 residues long. J was trimmed by 1 base and V by 7 bases; bases with no gene match: 4.

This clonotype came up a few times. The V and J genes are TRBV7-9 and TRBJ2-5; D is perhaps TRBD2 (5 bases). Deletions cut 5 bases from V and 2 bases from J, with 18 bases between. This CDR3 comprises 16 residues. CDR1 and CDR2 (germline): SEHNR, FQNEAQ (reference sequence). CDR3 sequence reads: CASSPYPDSAQETQYF. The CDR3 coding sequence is TGTGCCAGCAGCCCTTACCCGGACTCAGCACAAGAGACCCAGTACTTC.

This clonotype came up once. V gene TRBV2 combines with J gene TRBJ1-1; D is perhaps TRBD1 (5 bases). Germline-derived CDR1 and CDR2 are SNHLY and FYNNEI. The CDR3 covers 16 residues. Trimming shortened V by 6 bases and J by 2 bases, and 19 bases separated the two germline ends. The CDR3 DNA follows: TGTGCCAGCAGACATAATGTCGGACAAATTAACACTGAAGCTTTCTTT. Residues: CASRHNVGQINTEAFF.

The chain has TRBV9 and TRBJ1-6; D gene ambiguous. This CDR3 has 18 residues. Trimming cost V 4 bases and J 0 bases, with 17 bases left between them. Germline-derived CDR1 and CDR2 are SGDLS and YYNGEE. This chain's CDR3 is CASSSSRIRSSYNSPLHF. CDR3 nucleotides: TGTGCCAGCAGCTCCTCTAGGATTCGGAGCTCCTATAATTCACCCCTCCACTTT.

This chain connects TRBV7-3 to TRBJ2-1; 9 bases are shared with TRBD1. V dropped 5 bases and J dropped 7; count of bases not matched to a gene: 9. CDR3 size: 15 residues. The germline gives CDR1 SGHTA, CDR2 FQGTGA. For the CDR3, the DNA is TGTGCCAGCAGCCCCGGGACAGGGCTTAGGAATGAGCAGTTCTTC. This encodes CASSPGTGLRNEQFF.

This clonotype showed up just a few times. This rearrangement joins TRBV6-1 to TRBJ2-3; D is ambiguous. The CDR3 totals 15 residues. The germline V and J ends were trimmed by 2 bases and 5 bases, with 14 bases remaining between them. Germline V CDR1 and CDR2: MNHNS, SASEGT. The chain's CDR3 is CASSEFGLAGDTQYF. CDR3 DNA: TGTGCCAGCAGTGAATTTGGATTAGCTGGAGATACGCAGTATTTT.